One sample yielded the 26 T cell receptor beta chains listed below, sequenced in a study of blood T cells in healthy people across ages. Alongside a J-beta primer mix, a sample-barcoded 5' primer served in a second PCR lasting about 7 to 12 cycles. One entry per CDR3 protein, called by TCRdb with MiXCR from the 5' RACE reads. The data show about 670,000 distinct CDR3 sequences, about 50% seen once. Sequenced input: blood. These receptors came from a woman older than 75 in good health.

This clonotype was observed a few times. A much larger clone lies one base from this, so it may be a read error. CDR3 coding DNA: TGCAGCGGAGTTAGCGGGGGGGTGGATACGCAGTATTTT. Amino acids: CSGVSGGVDTQYF. J is TRBJ2-3 and V is TRBV29-1; 11 bases are a match to TRBD2. CDR3 length: 13 amino acids. V lost 7 bases and J lost 6; bases outside the gene matches: 6. The germline gives CDR1 SQVTM, CDR2 ANQGSEA.

This clonotype was found a few times. This may be a read error, as it is one base from a much larger clone. This rearrangement joins TRBV29-1 to TRBJ2-5; tentatively, D is TRBD2 (6 bases). The CDR3 contains 12 residues. In germline, CDR1 is SQVTM, CDR2 ANQGSEA. The V and J ends lost 7 bases and 1 base respectively, with 10 bases between them. CDR3: CSGREAQETQYF. CDR3 DNA: TGCAGCGGTAGGGAGGCCCAAGAGACCCAGTACTTC.

To note about this clonotype: Just one base apart from a much larger clone, this may be a read error. This CDR3 is CASTRIRSYEQYF. The CDR3 nucleotides are TGTGCCAGCACAAGGATAAGGTCCTACGAGCAGTACTTC. The rearrangement links TRBV21-1 to TRBJ2-7. TRBV21-1 is designated a pseudogene. CDR3 length equals 13 residues.

The V call is TRBV21-1, the J call TRBJ2-1. TRBV21-1 is tagged as a pseudogene. The CDR3 has 14 residues. CDR3 loop: CASSKTDGMETQFF. Here the CDR3 DNA reads TGTGCCAGCAGCAAAACGGACGGAATGGAGACCCAGTTCTTC.

The V gene is TRBV3-1, the J gene TRBJ2-3; no firm D call. Trimming removed 4 bases from V and 8 bases from J, with 13 bases in between. The CDR3 is 13 amino acids. CDR1 and CDR2 (germline): LGHDT, YNNKEL (reference sequence). Here the CDR3 reads CASSRPDHPTQYF. CDR3 DNA: TGTGCCAGCAGCCGACCCGACCACCCTACGCAGTATTTT.

As concerns this clonotype: This clone may be a read error of a much larger clone one base away. The V and J genes are TRBV28 and TRBJ2-3, with a weak D call TRBD1 (6 bases). This CDR3 has 13 amino acids. The germline gives CDR1 MDHEN, CDR2 SYDVKM. Trimming took off 8 bases at V and 6 bases at J, with 15 bases between the two ends. CDR3 loop: CASGGSSVDTQYF. The CDR3 DNA sequence: TGTGCCAGCGGGGGCAGCTCCGTGGATACGCAGTATTTT.

The chain carries TRBV14 and TRBJ2-3; no definite D call. Germline V CDR1 and CDR2: SGHDN, FVKESK. Trimming left V 0 bases short and J 2 bases short, with 9 bases between. The CDR3 sequence is 15 residues long. The CDR3 loop reads CASSQDEDVTDTQYF. CDR3 DNA: TGTGCCAGCAGCCAAGATGAGGACGTCACAGATACGCAGTATTTT. Filled out from reference TRBV14 and TRBJ2-3, the complete variable domain reads EAGVTQFPSHSVIEKGQTVTLRCDPISGHDNLYWYRRVMGKEIKFLLHFVKESKQDESGMPNNRFLAERTGGTYSTLKVQPAELEDSGVYFCASSQDEDVTDTQYFGPGTRLTVL.

With regard to this clonotype: This may be a read error: a much more frequent sequence differs by one nucleotide. V usage is TRBV10-3 and J usage is TRBJ1-2; D perhaps matches TRBD1 (5 bases). CDR3 length: 14 amino acids. CDR1 is ENHRY and CDR2 is SYGVKD in the germline V gene. Trimming took 0 bases from V and 3 from J, leaving 8 bases between them. CDR3 coding DNA: TGTGCCATCAGTGAGTCCGGGGCAGACTATGGCTACACCTTC. It translates to CAISESGADYGYTF.

The rearrangement links TRBV6-5 to TRBJ1-1; 10 bases agree with TRBD1. CDR3 size: 13 residues. With V trimmed by 5 bases and J by 11 bases, 8 bases remained unmatched. The germline V gene has CDR1 MNHEY and CDR2 SVGAGI. The CDR3 protein is CASSATGTGVAFF. CDR3 nucleotide sequence: TGTGCCAGCAGTGCTACCGGGACAGGGGTTGCTTTCTTT.

This sequence joins TRBV9 and TRBJ2-1, with a weak D call TRBD2 (6 bases). Germline CDR1 is SGDLS and CDR2 is YYNGEE. This CDR3 contains 16 residues. V lost 2 bases, J lost 4 bases, and 16 bases lay in between. Here the CDR3 reads CASSVEGRGTYNEQFF. CDR3 in DNA: TGTGCCAGCAGCGTGGAAGGGCGGGGAACATACAATGAGCAGTTCTTC.

This clonotype was detected only a few times. This clone may be a read error of a much larger clone one base away. The rearrangement joins TRBV30 to TRBJ2-7; D is perhaps TRBD1 (6 bases). The CDR3 consists of 16 residues. The ends were cut back, 2 bases at V and 5 bases at J, with 22 bases in the middle. Germline assignment: CDR1 GTSNPN and CDR2 SVGIG (reference sequence). DNA for the CDR3: TGTGCCTGGAGTTCTCTACAGGGTCGGAGGTCCGACGAGCAGTACTTC. Translation: CAWSSLQGRRSDEQYF.

Ten or more counts support this clonotype. The chain is built from TRBV4-1 and TRBJ2-7, with a possible D match to TRBD2 (7 bases). Deletions cut 0 bases from V and 0 bases from J, with 24 bases between. The germline gives CDR1 MGHRA, CDR2 YSYEKL. The CDR3 consists of 20 residues. The CDR3 loop is CASSQDLWGRGGRSSYEQYF. Written as DNA, the CDR3 is TGCGCCAGCAGCCAAGATTTATGGGGTAGGGGGGGCAGGAGCTCCTACGAGCAGTACTTC.

This sequence joins TRBV2 and TRBJ2-5; the match to TRBD2 covers 8 bases. CDR1 and CDR2 (germline): SNHLY, FYNNEI. The CDR3 covers 14 residues. V trimming: 7 bases; J trimming: 11 bases; junction bases outside the gene matches: 15. The CDR3 loop is CASISGSSHNEQYF. CDR3 nucleotides: TGTGCCAGCATCAGCGGGAGTTCCCACAATGAGCAGTACTTC.

This clonotype was counted at least ten times. The V gene is TRBV5-1, the J gene TRBJ2-3; D remains ambiguous. CDR1 is SGHRS, CDR2 YFSETQ, per germline. The CDR3 has 16 amino acids. V lost 2 bases, J lost 0 bases, and 13 bases lay in between. The CDR3 reads CASSFFRPPSTDTQYF. DNA of the CDR3: TGCGCCAGCAGCTTTTTTCGCCCCCCTAGCACAGATACGCAGTATTTT.

This clonotype was recorded a few times. A much larger clone lies one base from this, so it may be a read error. J is TRBJ2-7 and V is TRBV20-1; 7 nucleotides align to TRBD2. V shed 5 bases and J 2 bases; nucleotides not matched to a gene: 12. Germline V gene sequence: CDR1 DFQATT, CDR2 SNEGSKA (reference sequence). The CDR3 is 15 amino acids. The CDR3 nucleotides read TGCAGTGCTTCACCGCCACGAGCGGGGACCTACGAGCAGTACTTC. This encodes CSASPPRAGTYEQYF.

This clonotype was counted at least ten times. The rearrangement joins TRBV27 to TRBJ2-7; TRBD1 might be the D (6 bases). Germline CDR1 reads MNHEY; CDR2 reads SMNVEV (reference sequence). The CDR3 runs to 13 residues. V gave up 0 bases and J gave up 5 bases, with 8 bases separating them. CDR3 sequence (DNA): TGTGCCAGCAGTTTATCACAGGGTAACGAGCAGTACTTC. Protein product: CASSLSQGNEQYF.

V usage is TRBV7-2 and J usage is TRBJ2-2; TRBD1 agrees at 10 bases. The CDR3 runs 16 residues. V shed 5 bases and J 0 bases; nucleotides not matched to a gene: 3. Germline assignment: CDR1 SGHTA and CDR2 FQGNSA. The CDR3 DNA sequence: TGTGCCAGCAGCCCTGGACAGGGGGCGAACACCGGGGAGCTGTTTTTT. Amino acid sequence: CASSPGQGANTGELFF.

Points on this clonotype: Being one base from a much bigger clone, this may be a read error. This sequence joins TRBV5-1 and TRBJ2-1; D is unresolved. Germline CDR1 and CDR2: SGHRS and YFSETQ. This CDR3 is 16 amino acids long. Trimming left V 3 bases short and J 0 bases short, with 13 bases between. The CDR3 loop is CASSSMGGSSYNEQFF. The CDR3 DNA is TGCGCCAGCAGCTCGATGGGTGGCAGCTCCTACAATGAGCAGTTCTTC. Full variable domain (remainder filled in from reference TRBV5-1 and TRBJ2-1): KAGVTQTPRYLIKTRGQQVTLSCSPISGHRSVSWYQQTPGQGLQFLFEYFSETQRNKGNFPGRFSGRQFSNSRSEMNVSTLELGDSALYLCASSSMGGSSYNEQFFGPGTRLTVL.

This clonotype was recorded at least ten times. V and J are TRBV20-1 and TRBJ2-4; 10 nucleotides align to TRBD2. Germline V CDR1 and CDR2: DFQATT, SNEGSKA (reference sequence). J lost 0 bases, V lost 3 bases, and 2 bases had no gene match. This CDR3 spans 15 amino acids. The CDR3 reads CSASTSGIAKNIQYF. CDR3 DNA: TGCAGTGCTAGTACTAGCGGGATAGCCAAAAACATTCAGTACTTC.

Comment on this clonotype: Relative to the germline gene, one junction end is altered; a read error may explain this. V is TRBV20-1 and J is TRBJ1-2; possible D gene TRBD1, 6 bases. This CDR3 has 14 amino acids. Germline V lookup: CDR1 DFQATT, CDR2 SNEGSKA (reference sequence). CDR3 loop: CSAITGLANYDYTF. The CDR3 nucleotides are TGCAGTGCAATTACAGGGTTAGCTAACTATGACTACACCTTC.

In DNA form, the CDR3 reads TGCGCCAGCAGCTTGACAGAAAGGCCCTACGAGCAGTACTTC. Translating it yields CASSLTERPYEQYF. The chain is built from TRBV5-1 and TRBJ2-7, with D unresolved. V gave up 1 base and J gave up 2 bases, with 10 bases separating them. CDR3 length: 14 amino acids. CDR1 is SGHRS and CDR2 is YFSETQ in the germline V gene.

This clonotype was picked up a small number of times. V and J are TRBV20-1 and TRBJ1-5; D may be TRBD1 (5 bases). Germline V CDR1 and CDR2: DFQATT, SNEGSKA (reference sequence). CDR3 length equals 13 residues. V was shortened by 3 bases and J by 7 bases, with 13 bases between the two germline ends. The CDR3, as DNA: TGCAGTGCTAGGACGGGGGTTTACCAGCCCCAGCATTTT. It is translated as CSARTGVYQPQHF.

A note on this clonotype: A much larger clone is a single base away; this may be a read error. The chain uses TRBV20-1 and TRBJ2-5; no reliable D call. CDR1 DFQATT and CDR2 SNEGSKA come from the germline V gene (reference sequence). V was pared by 2 bases and J by 0 bases, with 7 bases between. The CDR3 runs 13 residues. CDR3 loop: CSARSVHQETQYF. The CDR3 nucleotides are TGCAGTGCTAGATCGGTCCACCAAGAGACCCAGTACTTC.

The chain recombines TRBV29-1 with TRBJ1-2, with TRBD1 identical over 8 bases. This CDR3 contains 13 residues. Germline V gene lookup returns CDR1 SQVTM and CDR2 ANQGSEA. The trim removed 7 bases at V and 8 bases at J, leaving 12 bases unmatched. Here the CDR3 reads CSAGDRLGSGYTF. The CDR3 DNA reads TGCAGCGCCGGGGACAGGCTCGGTTCCGGCTACACCTTC.

This chain links TRBV7-9 with TRBJ1-6; no reliable D call. V lost 5 bases, J lost 8 bases, and 13 bases lay in between. This CDR3 contains 14 residues. The V gene's germline CDR1 is SEHNR and CDR2 FQNEAQ (reference sequence). CDR3 in DNA: TGTGCCAGCAGCCCCGCGTGGGGTTATTCACCCCTCCACTTT. Protein sequence: CASSPAWGYSPLHF.

This clonotype has a count of ten or more. This sequence joins TRBV29-1 and TRBJ1-2; TRBD1 is a possible D gene (5 bases). CDR1 is SQVTM and CDR2 is ANQGSEA in the germline V gene. Trimming removed 1 base from V and 8 bases from J, with 17 bases in between. CDR3 length: 14 residues. DNA for the CDR3: TGCAGCGTTGAAGTGGCCAGGGCCGTTGGGGGCTACACCTTC. Its protein product is CSVEVARAVGGYTF.